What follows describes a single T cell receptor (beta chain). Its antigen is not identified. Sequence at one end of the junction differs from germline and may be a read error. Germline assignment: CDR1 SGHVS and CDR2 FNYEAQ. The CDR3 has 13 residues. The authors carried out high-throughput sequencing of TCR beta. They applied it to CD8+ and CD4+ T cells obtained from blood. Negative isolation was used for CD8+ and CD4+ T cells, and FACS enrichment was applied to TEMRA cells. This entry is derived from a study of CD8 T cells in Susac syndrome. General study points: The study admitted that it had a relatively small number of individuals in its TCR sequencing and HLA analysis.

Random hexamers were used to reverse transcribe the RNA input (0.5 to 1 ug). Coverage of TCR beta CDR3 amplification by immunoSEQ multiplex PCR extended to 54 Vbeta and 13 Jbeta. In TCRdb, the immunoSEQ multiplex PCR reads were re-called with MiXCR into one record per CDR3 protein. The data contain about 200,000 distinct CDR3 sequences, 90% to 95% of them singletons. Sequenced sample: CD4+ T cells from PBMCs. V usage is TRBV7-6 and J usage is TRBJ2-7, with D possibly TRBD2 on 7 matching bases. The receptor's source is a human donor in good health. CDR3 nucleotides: TGTGCCAGCAGTTTAGGGGGGGGATACGAGCAGTACTTC. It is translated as CASSLGGGYEQYF.